There are a few counts of the clone carrying this TCR beta chain. What it binds is unknown. CD4+ naive, central memory, regulatory and stem cell-like memory cells were sorted via CD45RO/CCR7/CD25/CD127/CD95/CD27. Expressed TCRB transcripts were sequenced after all isolated RNA was converted to cDNA. Assay used: immunoSEQ multiplex PCR; TCRdb lists only in-frame clones, some missing. Seen here are over 700,000 clones, 15% to 20% observed once, and the top ten hold 0.02% to 0.025%. The record originates from a study of beta chain features in type 1 diabetes. There are 11 residues in the CDR3. V lost 6 bases and J 6 bases, leaving 9 bases between the germline ends. Germline assignment: CDR1 DFQATT and CDR2 SNEGSKA (reference sequence). Study findings and constraints: Shorter TCRB CDR3s, moderately but significantly so, marked every one of the four CD4+ subsets in Type 1 diabetes patients.

The receptor's source is a woman aged 18-29 years in good health. The J gene is TRBJ2-1, the V gene TRBV20-1, with D unresolved. Sequenced input: naive CD4+ T cells from blood. The CDR3: CSAANTNEQFF. The CDR3 coding sequence is TGCAGTGCAGCTAACACCAATGAGCAGTTCTTC.